Sequencing of this T cell receptor beta chain was carried out in a study of OX40 agonist ivuxolimab in advanced cancers. Study-wide context: Ivuxolimab was an agonistic, fully human IgG2 monoclonal antibody directed against OX40 (CD134), a costimulatory receptor. Among the 52 dose-escalation patients, around 20 had hepatocellular carcinoma, around 15 melanoma, 9 renal cell carcinoma and 9 head and neck cancer. Intravenous ivuxolimab was administered to patients every 2 weeks at six dose levels: 0.01, 0.1, 0.3, 1.5, 3 and 10 mg/kg. In the dose-escalation cohort, 82.7% of patients were male, and the mean age was approximately 55 years, with a range of roughly 20 to 80. The paper reports the monotherapy dose-escalation portion (N of about 47 patients) of the phase I ivuxolimab trial. Prior anti-PD-1, anti-PD-L1 or anti-CTLA-4 therapy was permitted, and 30% to 45% of dose-escalation patients had received checkpoint inhibitors. The point of sequencing TCRbeta in the periphery was to test whether ivuxolimab changed TCR sequence diversity and drove clonal T-cell expansion. Partial responses occurred in three dose-escalation patients, of whom one had hepatocellular carcinoma and two had cutaneous melanoma. Overall results and qualifications from the work: The antigen specificity of the peripheral T cells that underwent clonal expansion was not determined. Partial responders in the 0.1-3.0 mg/kg groups had among the lowest normalized peripheral clonal expansion, especially among CD8+ T cells. After ivuxolimab, CD8+ T cells had more expanded clones than CD4+ T cells on average. At doses of 0.1 to 3.0 mg/kg, clonal expansion of both CD4+ and CD8+ T cells in blood was seen between baseline and week 6. Low levels of normalized T-cell clonal expansion were also shown by some nonresponding patients.

The germline V gene specifies MNHNS as CDR1 and SASEGT as CDR2. Taken from cysteine to phenylalanine, the CDR3 has 17 residues. Only the CDR3 DNA is retained, 51 bases long and in frame from the first base. The germline ends are 21 bases apart after V is trimmed by 0 bases and J by 7 bases. Genomic DNA was extracted from sorted cells for sequencing of the TCRbeta CDR3 region. The immunoSEQ Assay was used for sequencing of TCRbeta CDR3 regions. TCRdb took this table from immuneACCESS and kept in-frame rearrangements with V and J called. Such tables lack part of the clones; where checked against another copy, unresolved V genes explain under half of the gap, and the rest is unexplained. This sample lists tens of thousands of clones; about 92% were detected once. The ten biggest clones cover less than 8% of the sample. Patients with a history of autoimmune disease or receiving systemic immunosuppression were excluded from the trial. Peripheral blood for TCR sequencing was collected from all dose cohorts at baseline, on cycle 4 day 1, and on cycle 7 day 1. The samples were drawn from a first-in-human, open-label, multicenter phase I dose-escalation trial of ivuxolimab. Adults with locally advanced or metastatic melanoma, renal cell, hepatocellular, or head and neck squamous cell carcinoma were enrolled in the trial. Before TCR sequencing, CD4+ T cells and CD8+ T cells were sorted from peripheral blood as separate populations.

As to this clone: There is no known antigen for this receptor. No clone much larger than this one lies a single base away; base qualities are absent.

Here the sequenced sample was CD4+ or CD8+ T cells sorted from blood, taken in a trial of the OX40 agonist ivuxolimab. This clonotype originated in an adult with an advanced solid tumor such as melanoma, head and neck, liver or kidney cancer. The rearrangement joined TRBV6-1 to TRBJ1-2; possibly the D gene is TRBD1, per 5 matching bases. The CDR3 in this case is CASSEALQMAPGLGYTF. DNA sequence: TGTGCCAGCAGTGAAGCGCTTCAAATGGCGCCGGGACTTGGCTACACCTTC.